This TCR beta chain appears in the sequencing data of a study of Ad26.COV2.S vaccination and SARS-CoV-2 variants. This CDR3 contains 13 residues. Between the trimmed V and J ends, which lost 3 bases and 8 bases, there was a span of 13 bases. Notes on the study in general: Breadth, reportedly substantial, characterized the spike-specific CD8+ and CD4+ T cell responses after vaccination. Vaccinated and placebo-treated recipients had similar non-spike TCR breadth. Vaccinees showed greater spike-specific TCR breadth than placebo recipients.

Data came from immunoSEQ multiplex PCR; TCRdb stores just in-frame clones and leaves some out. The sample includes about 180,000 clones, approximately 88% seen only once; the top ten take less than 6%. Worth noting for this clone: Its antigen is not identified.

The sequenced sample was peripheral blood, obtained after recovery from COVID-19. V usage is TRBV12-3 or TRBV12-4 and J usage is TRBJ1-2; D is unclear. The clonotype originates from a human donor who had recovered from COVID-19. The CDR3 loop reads CASSFSALEGYTF. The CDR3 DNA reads TGTGCCAGCAGTTTTTCGGCTTTGGAGGGCTACACCTTC.